Each of the 20 T cell receptor beta chains below was sequenced from the same sample in a study of blood T cells in healthy people across ages. The authors ran a second PCR of about 7 to 11 cycles using a sample-barcoded 5' primer and a J-beta primer mix. TCRdb recomputed calls from the 5' RACE reads with MiXCR, one row per CDR3 protein. The sample includes 650,000 to 950,000 distinct CDR3 sequences, under 45% seen only once; the top ten take nearly 20%. The source material was blood. The receptors stem from a man in his fifties or sixties in good health.

This rearrangement joins TRBV12-3 or TRBV12-4 to TRBJ2-1; 9 positions match TRBD2. Trimming removed 3 bases from V and 8 bases from J; junction bases left unmatched: 5. The CDR3 covers 14 residues. The CDR3 bases are TGTGCCAGCAGTTTTGGCGGGGGGGCCTATGAGCAGTTCTTC. Translating it yields CASSFGGGAYEQFF.

This clonotype occurred a few times. The J gene is TRBJ2-2, the V gene TRBV21-1; the table's D gene call, TRBD1, was not cross checked with the DNA. TRBV21-1 is a documented pseudogene. The CDR3 has 13 amino acids. Here the CDR3 reads CASNGKNTGELFF. The CDR3 DNA sequence: TGTGCCAGCAACGGGAAGAACACCGGGGAGCTGTTTTTT.

The chain is built from TRBV12-5 and TRBJ2-5; 7 nucleotides agree with TRBD1. The CDR3 spans 17 residues. CDR1 is LGHNT and CDR2 is FRNRAP in the germline V gene. J gave up 1 base and V 0 bases, and 8 bases lay outside the gene matches. The CDR3 region has the DNA TGTGCTAGTGGTTTGGTTGTTACAGGGGACCTCCAAGAGACCCAGTACTTC. It translates to CASGLVVTGDLQETQYF.

A few counts support this clonotype. The chain has TRBV7-9 and TRBJ2-5, with 10 bases aligning to TRBD2. Germline V gene data show CDR1 as SEHNR and CDR2 as FQNEAQ (reference sequence). The V and J ends lost 3 bases and 11 bases, in that order; junction bases with no gene match: 12. The CDR3 totals 15 residues. CDR3 amino acids: CASSFRTSGRNEQYF. CDR3 in DNA: TGTGCCAGCAGCTTTCGGACTAGCGGCCGCAATGAGCAGTACTTC. The full variable domain, in which reference TRBV7-9 and TRBJ2-5 provide the parts outside the CDR3, is DTGVSQNPRHKITKRGQNVTFRCDPISEHNRLYWYRQTLGQGPEFLTYFQNEAQLEKSRLLSDRFSAERPKGSFSTLEIQRTEQGDSAMYLCASSFRTSGRNEQYFGPGTRLLVL.

This clonotype has only a few counts. The rearrangement joins TRBV10-3 to TRBJ2-7, with 7 bases lining up with TRBD2. Losses at the gene ends were 0 bases for V and 4 bases for J; bases not matched to a gene: 6. Germline CDR1 is ENHRY and CDR2 is SYGVKD. The CDR3 is made up of 15 amino acids. For the CDR3, the DNA is TGTGCCATCAGTGAGTCGGGGGGGGTAAAATACGAGCAGTACTTC. Translation: CAISESGGVKYEQYF.

This clonotype occurred once. The rearrangement uses TRBV6-1 and TRBJ2-7; D possibly corresponds to TRBD1 (6 bases). The CDR3 covers 14 residues. With 8 bases removed from V and 1 base from J, the gap between germline ends came to 15 bases. Germline values: CDR1 MNHNS, CDR2 SASEGT. CDR3 DNA: TGTGCCAGCCACGTGAGGACAGAATCCTACGAGCAGTACTTC. Translating gives CASHVRTESYEQYF.

The V and J genes are TRBV27 and TRBJ1-6; 9 bases fit TRBD1. Germline CDR1 and CDR2: MNHEY and SMNVEV (reference sequence). With 6 bases clipped from V and 7 bases from J, the junction kept 7 bases outside the gene matches. This CDR3 contains 15 residues. DNA of the CDR3: TGTGCCAGCAGCCCGTACGGACAGGGGAATTCACCCCTCCACTTT. It yields the protein CASSPYGQGNSPLHF.

This clonotype has a handful of counts. V gene TRBV6-2 or TRBV6-3 combines with J gene TRBJ2-1; D is possibly TRBD1 (6 bases). The CDR3 contains 18 residues. Germline assignment: CDR1 MNHEY and CDR2 SVGEGT. Trimming removed 5 bases from V and 6 bases from J, with 26 bases in between. Here the CDR3 reads CASSPRLLAGVRANEQFF. CDR3 coding DNA: TGTGCCAGCAGTCCCCGGCTATTGGCAGGGGTGAGGGCCAATGAGCAGTTCTTC.

This clonotype was seen a few times. V gene TRBV20-1 combines with J gene TRBJ2-7; TRBD1 is a possible D gene (6 bases). CDR1 and CDR2 from the germline V gene are DFQATT and SNEGSKA (reference sequence). Trimming took 1 base from V and 4 from J, leaving 14 bases between them. The CDR3 runs 14 residues. The CDR3 is CSARGQGKAYEQYF. For the CDR3, the DNA is TGCAGTGCTAGAGGGCAGGGGAAGGCTTACGAGCAGTACTTC.

This clonotype was detected a few times. The V call is TRBV5-1, the J call TRBJ2-1; the match to TRBD1 covers 9 bases. CDR1 and CDR2 (germline): SGHRS, YFSETQ. V lost 7 bases and J lost 10; bases outside the gene matches: 9. CDR3 length: 13 residues. The CDR3, as DNA: TGCGCCAGCGGAACCGGGACAGGGTTCGAGCAGTTCTTC. This codes for CASGTGTGFEQFF.

This rearrangement joins TRBV9 to TRBJ2-1, with D uncertain. Trimming took 2 bases from V and 8 from J, leaving 14 bases between them. CDR1 is SGDLS, CDR2 YYNGEE, per germline. The CDR3 spans 14 residues. Here the CDR3 DNA reads TGTGCCAGCAGCGTCCACGGGCTCCGTGATGAGCAGTTCTTC. Its protein product is CASSVHGLRDEQFF.

In this sample, this clonotype turned up a few times. The chain carries TRBV10-3 and TRBJ2-5; the D is unclear. Trimming stripped 4 bases from V and 3 bases from J, with 9 bases between. Germline V gene sequence: CDR1 ENHRY, CDR2 SYGVKD. The CDR3 runs to 13 residues. In nucleotides, the CDR3 is TGTGCCATCAGTGGCTTAATCGAAGAGACCCAGTACTTC. Translating gives CAISGLIEETQYF.

The chain joins TRBV13 to TRBJ1-2, with 10 nucleotides matching TRBD1. J was trimmed by 5 bases and V by 4 bases; bases with no gene match: 7. The CDR3 totals 15 residues. From germline, CDR1 is PRHDT and CDR2 FYEKMQ (reference sequence). In DNA form, the CDR3 reads TGTGCCAGCAGCTCCCGGGACAGGGGACAGTATGGCTACACCTTC. This translates into CASSSRDRGQYGYTF. The full variable domain, its missing parts supplied by reference TRBV13 and TRBJ1-2, is AAGVIQSPRHLIKEKRETATLKCYPIPRHDTVYWYQQGPGQDPQFLISFYEKMQSDKGSIPDRFSAQQFSDYHSELNMSSLELGDSALYFCASSSRDRGQYGYTFGSGTRLTVV.

This clonotype was seen only a few times. The chain carries TRBV7-2 and TRBJ2-5; D is uncertain. The CDR3 has 15 residues. Germline V gene lookup returns CDR1 SGHTA and CDR2 FQGNSA. The germline V and J ends were trimmed by 2 bases and 1 base, with 11 bases remaining between them. Here the CDR3 reads CASSLLSQTQETQYF. DNA of the CDR3: TGTGCCAGCAGCTTATTGTCACAGACCCAAGAGACCCAGTACTTC.

This clonotype turned up a few times. The chain carries TRBV4-3 and TRBJ2-7; D is perhaps TRBD2 (6 bases). The germline V gene has CDR1 LGHNA and CDR2 YSLEER. The CDR3 has 15 amino acids. V was shortened by 3 bases and J by 2 bases, with 14 bases between the two germline ends. CDR3 protein: CASSQLRTGAYEQYF. CDR3 DNA sequence: TGCGCCAGCAGCCAGCTGAGGACGGGAGCCTACGAGCAGTACTTC.

The chain employs TRBV20-1 and TRBJ2-5, with D uncertain. Judging by the DNA end, TRBJ2-7 fits better; the J call may be wrong. This CDR3 is built from 12 residues. Germline CDR1 and CDR2: DFQATT and SNEGSKA (reference sequence). The CDR3 bases are TGCAGTGCTAGCCCGAGGCTCTACGAGCAGTACTTC. Translation gives CSASPRLYEQYF.

This clonotype was seen only a few times. V usage is TRBV6-1 and J usage is TRBJ2-5; unclear D gene. The CDR3 totals 13 residues. Per the germline V gene, CDR1 is MNHNS and CDR2 is SASEGT. V lost 6 bases to trimming and J lost 5 bases, with 13 bases between them. The CDR3 spells CASSMVLRETQYF. The CDR3 region has the DNA TGTGCCAGCAGCATGGTCTTGAGGGAGACCCAGTACTTC.

The chain links TRBV30 to TRBJ2-1; D not resolved. The end of the DNA aligns better with TRBJ2-7, so the J call may be wrong. CDR1 GTSNPN and CDR2 SVGIG come from the germline V gene (reference sequence). The CDR3 runs 13 residues. The CDR3 loop is CAWSVRLGYEQYF. In nucleotides, the CDR3 is TGTGCCTGGAGTGTACGATTAGGTTACGAGCAGTACTTC.

The chain is built from TRBV11-2 and TRBJ2-3; D may match TRBD1 or TRBD2 (5 bases each). This CDR3 contains 16 residues. Germline V CDR1 and CDR2: SGHAT, FQNNGV. Trimming removed 5 bases from V and 1 base from J, with 16 bases in between. The CDR3 DNA follows: TGTGCCAGCAGCCCCGAAATCGGGACCGGCACAGATACGCAGTATTTT. Translating it yields CASSPEIGTGTDTQYF. Variable domain in full (rest from reference TRBV11-2 and TRBJ2-3): EAGVAQSPRYKIIEKRQSVAFWCNPISGHATLYWYQQILGQGPKLLIQFQNNGVVDDSQLPKDRFSAERLKGVDSTLKIQPAKLEDSAVYLCASSPEIGTGTDTQYFGPGTRLTVL.

The V and J genes are TRBV9 and TRBJ1-4; D gene ambiguous. Trimming left V 3 bases short and J 5 bases short, with 14 bases between. Germline assignment: CDR1 SGDLS and CDR2 YYNGEE. CDR3 size: 15 residues. The chain's CDR3 is CASSDNVLGNEKLFF. CDR3 sequence (DNA): TGTGCCAGCAGCGATAACGTATTGGGGAATGAAAAACTGTTTTTT.